One and the same sample provided the 5 T cell receptor beta chains below, sequenced in a study of cytomegalovirus exposure and HLA in healthy donors. The PCR contained 60 Vbeta and 13 Jbeta primers. Only in-frame clones appear in the TCRdb table, and some are missing; sequencing was by immunoSEQ multiplex PCR. The sample includes 130,000 or so clones, 65% to 90% of them seen just once. The sample comprised PBMCs. The origin of the receptors is a woman younger than 35 in good health and CMV-seropositive.

The chain couples TRBV5-4 to TRBJ2-1, with D unclear. V gave up 4 bases and J gave up 6 bases, with 8 bases separating them. The CDR3 is made up of 12 amino acids. Germline values: CDR1 SGHNT, CDR2 YYREEE (reference sequence). Here the CDR3 DNA reads TGTGCCAGCAGCCTGGTTCGCAATGAGCAGTTCTTC. Its protein product is CASSLVRNEQFF.

This chain connects TRBV28 to TRBJ1-2; possibly TRBD1 for D (5 bases). Germline CDR1 reads MDHEN; CDR2 reads SYDVKM. V was trimmed by 10 bases and J by 7 bases, leaving 13 bases between them. The CDR3 totals 11 residues. CDR3 sequence (DNA): TGTGCCACCTCCCACAGGAGTGGCTACACCTTC. The encoded protein is CATSHRSGYTF.

The chain joins TRBV6-1 to TRBJ2-3; 7 bases line up with TRBD2. The V segment lost 5 bases and the J segment 2 bases; nucleotides outside the gene matches: 1. From germline, CDR1 is MNHNS and CDR2 SASEGT. The CDR3 is 13 amino acids. CDR3 in amino acids: CASSSGATDTQYF. As DNA, the CDR3 is TGTGCCAGCAGTAGCGGGGCCACAGATACGCAGTATTTT.

The chain carries TRBV7-3 and TRBJ1-1; D is perhaps TRBD1 (5 bases). Germline CDR1 and CDR2: SGHTA and FQGTGA. The V end was cut by 5 bases, the J end by 5 bases, with 18 bases between. The length of the CDR3 is 15 residues. CDR3 in amino acids: CASSPMGGIGTEAFF. The CDR3 nucleotides read TGTGCCAGCAGCCCCATGGGGGGGATCGGGACTGAAGCTTTCTTT.

The V gene is TRBV12-5, the J gene TRBJ2-2; D is possibly TRBD1 (6 bases). V lost 3 bases to trimming and J lost 0 bases, with 8 bases between them. CDR1 and CDR2 from the germline V gene are LGHNT and FRNRAP. The CDR3 is 15 amino acids. CDR3 sequence: CASGLGGANTGELFF. The CDR3 DNA follows: TGTGCTAGTGGTTTAGGGGGAGCGAACACCGGGGAGCTGTTTTTT.